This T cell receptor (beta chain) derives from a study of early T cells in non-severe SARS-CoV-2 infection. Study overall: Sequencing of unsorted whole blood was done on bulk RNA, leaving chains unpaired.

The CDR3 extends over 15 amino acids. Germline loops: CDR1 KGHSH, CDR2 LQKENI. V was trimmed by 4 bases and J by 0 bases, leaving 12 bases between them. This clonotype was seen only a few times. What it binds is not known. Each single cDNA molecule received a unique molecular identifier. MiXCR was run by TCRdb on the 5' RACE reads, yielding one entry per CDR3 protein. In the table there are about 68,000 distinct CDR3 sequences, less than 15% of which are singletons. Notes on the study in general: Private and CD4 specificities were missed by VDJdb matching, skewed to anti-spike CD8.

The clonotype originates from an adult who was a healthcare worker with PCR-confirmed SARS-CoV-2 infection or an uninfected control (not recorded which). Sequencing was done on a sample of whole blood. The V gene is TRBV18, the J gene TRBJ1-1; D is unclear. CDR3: CASSLNSIMNTEAFF. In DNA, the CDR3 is TGTGCCAGCTCACTGAACAGCATAATGAACACTGAAGCTTTCTTT. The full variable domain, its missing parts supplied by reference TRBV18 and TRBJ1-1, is NAGVMQNPRHLVRRRGQEARLRCSPMKGHSHVYWYRQLPEEGLKFMVYLQKENIIDESGMPKERFSAEFPKEGPSILRIQQVVRGDSAAYFCASSLNSIMNTEAFFGQGTRLTVV.